The clone carrying this TCR beta chain was counted between two and nine times. Its specificity is not known. The entry originates in a study of beta chain features in type 1 diabetes. Study-level background: The number of sorted cells examined across all samples was some 99,000,000.

The CDR3 length is 16 residues. Between the trimmed V and J ends, which lost 5 bases and 0 bases, there was a span of 14 bases. CDR1 is SGHTA and CDR2 is FQGNSA in the germline V gene. The study reverse transcribed the entire isolated RNA, so it sequenced expressed TCRB transcripts. Assay: immunoSEQ multiplex PCR; the TCRdb copy retains only in-frame clones and omits some. In the table there are hundreds of thousands of clones, around an eighth of which are singletons. Study conclusions and caveats: When VDJ junctions were examined, type 1 diabetes patients showed fewer insertions and more deletions. For cells with high TCR expression, cDNA sequencing could yield over-representation. Significant though moderate, a shortening of TCRB CDR3s appeared in all four CD4+ subsets of Type 1 diabetes patients.

It was via CD45RO/CCR7/CD25/CD127/CD95/CD27 that CD4+ naive, central memory, regulatory and stem cell-like memory cells were sorted. The sequence was obtained from a man aged 18 to 29 with type 1 diabetes. Sequenced input: naive CD4+ T cells from blood. The chain couples TRBV7-2 to TRBJ1-3; D uncertain. This CDR3 reads CASSASRANSGNTIYF. The CDR3 DNA reads TGTGCCAGCAGCGCTAGCCGGGCCAACTCTGGAAACACCATATATTTT.